Each of the 3 T cell receptor beta chains below was sequenced from the same sample in a study of a mutant IDH1 vaccine in newly diagnosed glioma (dated by TCRdb to about 2021). Their antigens are not known. Libraries were built with the immunoSEQ multiplex PCR assay. TCRdb provides this immuneACCESS table in a form limited to in-frame rearrangements. Some clones are lacking; in checked studies, under half of them reflect an unresolved V gene, and why the rest are absent is not known. The sample records around 50,000 clones, 84% of which are singletons. The ten largest clones represent about 4% of the sample. The time point label, as the study defines it: week 47, end of study. Each vaccine dose, consisting of 300 ug of a 20-mer mutant IDH1 peptide in Montanide, was administered subcutaneously with topical imiquimod. The input for sequencing was PBMCs, taken from a glioma patient whose treatment included an IDH1 peptide vaccine. The receptors stem from a woman in her twenties or thirties with glioma. Some clones in this sample may be carry-over from other donors' samples.

V is TRBV25-1 and J is TRBJ1-1; tentatively, D is TRBD1 (6 bases). CDR1 MGHDK and CDR2 SYGVNS come from the germline V gene. Deletions cut 6 bases from V and 4 bases from J, with 21 bases between. The CDR3 loop spans 16 amino acids. The CDR3 DNA is TGTGCCAGCAGCCCTGCGAAGGGACAACAGGGCACTGAAGCTTTCTTT. It encodes CASSPAKGQQGTEAFF.

In its sample, this clone was seen a few times. The chain couples TRBV29-1 to TRBJ1-1; D is uncertain. Trimming pared 2 bases from V and 1 base from J, leaving 11 bases between. The V gene's germline CDR1 is SQVTM and CDR2 ANQGSEA. This CDR3 contains 14 residues. DNA of the CDR3: TGCAGCGTTGAACCCGCAGGCAGGAACACTGAAGCTTTCTTT. Translating gives CSVEPAGRNTEAFF.

This chain uses TRBV30 with TRBJ1-2; TRBD1 matches at 7 bases. Germline V lookup: CDR1 GTSNPN, CDR2 SVGIG (reference sequence). J lost 7 bases, V lost 2 bases, and 4 bases had no gene match. CDR3 size: 12 residues. In nucleotides, the CDR3 is TGTGCCTGGAGTCATAACAGGGGTGGCTACACCTTC. It translates to CAWSHNRGGYTF.